The 19 T cell receptor beta chains listed next were all sequenced from one sample in a study of blood T cell repertoires in COVID-19. Libraries were prepared by immunoSEQ multiplex PCR; TCRdb keeps only in-frame clonotypes and omits some of them. The data contain 190,000 or so clones, approximately 80% of them seen just once; the ten biggest clones take up 10% to 15%. Input material: PBMCs or T cells enriched from blood (not recorded which). These TCRs come from a man aged 40-49 years who had recovered from COVID-19.

The J gene is TRBJ1-2, the V gene TRBV6-5, with D hard to call. With 0 bases removed from V and 7 bases from J, the gap between germline ends came to 12 bases. The length of the CDR3 is 14 residues. Germline lookup yields CDR1 MNHEY and CDR2 SVGAGI. The CDR3 loop reads CASSYSEGAGGYTF. DNA of the CDR3: TGTGCCAGCAGTTACTCGGAGGGTGCGGGTGGCTACACCTTC.

The chain employs TRBV2 and TRBJ2-7, with a possible D match to TRBD2 (6 bases). Germline V gene data show CDR1 as SNHLY and CDR2 as FYNNEI. The CDR3 runs 13 residues. As DNA, the CDR3 is TGTGCGGCCCGGGACTCCCTCTCCTACGAGCAGTACGTC. Its protein product is CAARDSLSYEQYV.

The rearrangement uses TRBV5-4 and TRBJ2-1, with D perhaps matching TRBD2 (6 bases). Trimming removed 0 bases at V and 4 bases at J, with 11 bases between. CDR1 SGHNT and CDR2 YYREEE come from the germline V gene (reference sequence). The CDR3 covers 15 residues. The CDR3 nucleotides are TGTGCCAGCAGCTTGGCTAGCGCCCTGTACAATGAGCAGTTCTTC. Protein sequence: CASSLASALYNEQFF.

The chain joins TRBV14 to TRBJ2-1, with TRBD2 matching 8 bases. The CDR3 sequence is 15 residues long. J lost 9 bases, V lost 0 bases, and 7 bases had no gene match. Per the germline V gene, CDR1 is SGHDN and CDR2 is FVKESK. Here the CDR3 reads CASSQDREGLSEQFF. The CDR3 DNA is TGTGCCAGCAGCCAAGATCGGGAGGGATTGAGTGAGCAGTTCTTC.

V gene TRBV9 combines with J gene TRBJ1-1; TRBD1 matches at 8 bases. The CDR3 length is 17 residues. V trimming: 4 bases; J trimming: 0 bases; junction bases outside the gene matches: 11. Per germline, CDR1 SGDLS and CDR2 YYNGEE. Written as DNA, the CDR3 is TGTGCCAGCAGCCCCCCGGGGACAGGACTCATGAACACTGAAGCTTTCTTT. Its protein is CASSPPGTGLMNTEAFF.

The chain couples TRBV9 to TRBJ2-1, with a possible D match to TRBD2 (6 bases). Germline V CDR1 and CDR2: SGDLS, YYNGEE. This CDR3 has 15 residues. Trimming removed 1 base at V and 5 bases at J, with 13 bases between. The CDR3 DNA follows: TGTGCCAGCAGCGTATGGGGGAGGCGTGACAATGAGCAGTTCTTC. Protein sequence: CASSVWGRRDNEQFF.

V usage is TRBV3-1 (or the pseudogene TRBV3-2) and J usage is TRBJ2-2; D is ambiguous. Trimming removed 0 bases at V and 7 bases at J, with 9 bases between. Germline V gives CDR1 LGHDT, CDR2 YNNKEL (reference sequence). The CDR3 runs to 14 residues. CDR3 bases: TGTGCCAGCAGCCAAGATATAACTATCGGGGAGCTGTTTTTT. This gives the protein CASSQDITIGELFF.

V and J are TRBV6-5 and TRBJ1-1; TRBD1 matches at 9 bases. The CDR3 length is 14 residues. In germline, CDR1 is MNHEY, CDR2 SVGAGI. Losses at the gene ends were 4 bases for V and 4 bases for J; bases not matched to a gene: 4. The CDR3 loop reads CASSSGQGITEAFF. DNA for the CDR3: TGTGCCAGCAGTTCGGGACAGGGAATCACTGAAGCTTTCTTT.

The chain employs TRBV28 and TRBJ2-5, with 8 nucleotides matching TRBD1. With 3 bases clipped from V and 6 bases from J, the junction kept 12 bases outside the gene matches. The CDR3 is 16 amino acids. Germline V gives CDR1 MDHEN, CDR2 SYDVKM. The DNA of the CDR3 is TGTGCCAGCAGTTTCGGTCCTGGGACAGGTCTGAAGACCCAGTACTTC. Translation gives CASSFGPGTGLKTQYF.

This chain uses TRBV4-3 with TRBJ1-5; D call uncertain. Germline CDR1 reads LGHNA; CDR2 reads YSLEER. The CDR3 covers 16 residues. V lost 4 bases to trimming and J lost 0 bases, with 13 bases between them. The CDR3, as DNA: TGCGCCAGCAGCCTGAGAGTTCGGGATAGCAATCAGCCCCAGCATTTT. Residues: CASSLRVRDSNQPQHF.

The chain has TRBV11-2 and TRBJ2-3; a weak D match, TRBD1 (6 bases). Looked up from germline, CDR1 is SGHAT and CDR2 is FQNNGV. The V gene lost 0 bases and the J gene lost 0 bases, with 7 bases spanning the gap. CDR3 size: 15 residues. The CDR3 protein is CASSLDGQSTDTQYF. For the CDR3, the DNA is TGTGCCAGCAGCTTAGACGGACAGAGCACAGATACGCAGTATTTT.

The chain employs TRBV7-3 and TRBJ2-1, with 10 nucleotides matching TRBD2. Unmatched junction bases numbered 11, after V lost 6 bases and J lost 9 bases. The germline gives CDR1 SGHTA, CDR2 FQGTGA. The CDR3 length is 15 residues. The CDR3 nucleotides read TGTGCCAGCAGACTTTCGGCTAGCGGGAGTACTGAGCAGTTCTTC. As protein: CASRLSASGSTEQFF.

This clone is a singleton in its sample. J is TRBJ2-3 and V is TRBV7-9; 9 bases are a match to TRBD2. CDR1 SEHNR and CDR2 FQNEAQ come from the germline V gene (reference sequence). The CDR3 runs to 15 residues. With 7 bases clipped from V and 10 bases from J, the junction kept 15 bases outside the gene matches. CDR3 protein: CASNPLIISGSSQYF. The CDR3 nucleotides are TGTGCCAGCAACCCCTTGATCATTAGCGGGAGTTCGCAGTATTTT.

The chain couples TRBV5-1 to TRBJ1-1; 10 bases agree with TRBD1. CDR1 and CDR2 (germline): SGHRS, YFSETQ. The CDR3 contains 14 residues. The V and J ends lost 6 bases and 5 bases, in that order; junction bases with no gene match: 7. For the CDR3, the DNA is TGCGCCAGCACCTGGGGACAGGGGAGGACTGAAGCTTTCTTT. Its translation is CASTWGQGRTEAFF.

In this sample, this clone turned up once. The chain employs TRBV7-9 and TRBJ2-7; a possible D gene is TRBD1 (5 bases). Germline CDR1 SEHNR, CDR2 FQNEAQ (reference sequence). There are 12 residues in the CDR3. The germline V and J ends were trimmed by 5 bases and 5 bases, with 10 bases remaining between them. CDR3 sequence: CASSPGNDEQYV. The CDR3 DNA reads as TGTGCCAGCAGCCCAGGGAACGACGAGCAGTACGTC.

The chain couples TRBV9 to TRBJ2-5, with TRBD2 matching 9 bases. The germline gives CDR1 SGDLS, CDR2 YYNGEE. With V trimmed by 0 bases and J by 1 base, 7 bases remained unmatched. The CDR3 runs 17 residues. This CDR3 reads CASSVGLAGAPQETQYF. The CDR3 DNA reads as TGTGCCAGCAGCGTAGGATTAGCGGGAGCCCCCCAAGAGACCCAGTACTTC.

This clone appeared a few times. The rearrangement links TRBV7-9 to TRBJ1-2, with 8 bases identical to TRBD1. This CDR3 spans 14 amino acids. Germline V gives CDR1 SEHNR, CDR2 FQNEAQ (reference sequence). V was clipped by 5 bases and J by 8 bases; unmatched bases: 10. CDR3 residues: CASSAQQGGIGYTF. CDR3 sequence (DNA): TGTGCCAGCAGCGCCCAACAGGGGGGAATCGGCTACACCTTC.

This chain joins TRBV6-6 and TRBJ2-1; a weak D match, TRBD2 (5 bases). V dropped 5 bases and J dropped 2 bases, with 19 bases sitting between them. Germline V gene lookup returns CDR1 MNHNY and CDR2 SVGAGI (reference sequence). This CDR3 comprises 17 residues. This CDR3 reads CASSLKGIGVPYNEQFF. The CDR3 nucleotides are TGTGCCAGCAGTCTCAAAGGGATCGGGGTCCCCTACAATGAGCAGTTCTTC.

This chain connects TRBV7-2 to TRBJ1-2, with D possibly matching TRBD1 (5 bases). The CDR3 is 15 amino acids. The V and J ends lost 0 bases and 7 bases respectively, with 15 bases between them. Germline CDR1 SGHTA, CDR2 FQGNSA. CDR3 bases: TGTGCCAGCAGCTTAGCGTTTGGCAGGGAGGGTGGCTACACCTTC. This codes for CASSLAFGREGGYTF.